The 13 T cell receptor beta chains below all came from one sample that was sequenced in a study of shared clonotypes between healthy human individuals. Here immunoSEQ multiplex PCR was the method, and the copy in TCRdb shows in-frame clones only, minus some. The sample contains about 2.1 million clones, around 95% of which appear only once. Naive CD8 cells were CD45RO-negative, positively selected for CCR7, excluding terminally differentiated effector memory CD45RA+ cells. Material: naive CD8+ T cells from PBMCs. Source of these receptors: a man aged 18 to 35 in good health. Some clones in this sample may be carry-over from other donors' samples.

The CDR3 spells CASTSPQGANYGYTF. The CDR3 DNA reads as TGTGCCAGCACCTCGCCCCAGGGGGCAAACTATGGCTACACCTTC. The chain joins TRBV28 to TRBJ1-2; 8 nucleotides agree with TRBD1. The V gene end was trimmed by 7 bases and the J gene end by 2 bases; junction bases not matched to a gene: 9. CDR3 length: 15 amino acids. Germline loops: CDR1 MDHEN, CDR2 SYDVKM.

The gene calls are TRBV9 and TRBJ2-5, with 7 bases that match TRBD2. CDR3 length equals 15 residues. The germline V gene has CDR1 SGDLS and CDR2 YYNGEE. J gave up 4 bases and V 4 bases, and 10 bases lay outside the gene matches. CDR3 sequence reads: CASSPGGRMGETQYF. The CDR3, as DNA: TGTGCCAGCAGCCCGGGGGGTAGAATGGGAGAGACCCAGTACTTC.

The V call is TRBV19, the J call TRBJ2-1; a possible D gene is TRBD1 (5 bases). Germline CDR1 and CDR2: LNHDA and SQIVND (reference sequence). This CDR3 is 13 amino acids long. The ends were cut back, 7 bases at V and 2 bases at J, with 9 bases in the middle. For the CDR3, the DNA is TGTGCCAGTATAGGGGTGGCCTACAATGAGCAGTTCTTC. This codes for CASIGVAYNEQFF. Supplemented by reference TRBV19 and TRBJ2-1, the full variable domain reads DGGITQSPKYLFRKEGQNVTLSCEQNLNHDAMYWYRQDPGQGLRLIYYSQIVNDFQKGDIAEGYSVSREKKESFPLTVTSAQKNPTAFYLCASIGVAYNEQFFGPGTRLTVL.

This chain joins TRBV28 and TRBJ1-5; D ambiguous. Trimming left V 3 bases short and J 6 bases short, with 12 bases between. This CDR3 has 14 residues. Germline loops: CDR1 MDHEN, CDR2 SYDVKM. CDR3 DNA: TGTGCCAGCAGTTTTCTGGGTGCCGGTCAGCCCCAGCATTTT. It codes for CASSFLGAGQPQHF.

The V and J genes are TRBV19 and TRBJ2-3, with D perhaps matching TRBD1 (7 bases). The CDR3 runs 15 residues. Germline loops: CDR1 LNHDA, CDR2 SQIVND (reference sequence). V was trimmed by 7 bases and J by 6 bases, leaving 20 bases between them. Here the CDR3 reads CASTPGRGELDTQYF. The CDR3 DNA reads TGTGCCAGTACCCCCGGCAGGGGGGAGTTGGATACGCAGTATTTT.

J is TRBJ2-7 and V is TRBV11-2; 7 positions agree with TRBD1. With V trimmed by 2 bases and J by 6 bases, 7 bases remained unmatched. CDR3 size: 14 residues. From germline, CDR1 is SGHAT and CDR2 FQNNGV. This chain's CDR3 is CASSLSQGRGEQYF. The CDR3 coding sequence is TGTGCCAGCAGCTTATCACAGGGGCGAGGCGAGCAGTACTTC. The full variable domain, rest sourced from reference TRBV11-2 and TRBJ2-7, is EAGVAQSPRYKIIEKRQSVAFWCNPISGHATLYWYQQILGQGPKLLIQFQNNGVVDDSQLPKDRFSAERLKGVDSTLKIQPAKLEDSAVYLCASSLSQGRGEQYFGPGTRLTVT.

The rearrangement joins TRBV27 to TRBJ2-6; 8 bases agree with TRBD1. Germline-derived CDR1 and CDR2 are MNHEY and SMNVEV (reference sequence). Trimming removed 8 bases from V and 0 bases from J; junction bases left unmatched: 9. The CDR3 has 17 residues. CDR3 residues: CASGRDRSYSGANVLTF. CDR3 nucleotide sequence: TGTGCCAGCGGCCGGGACAGGTCGTACTCTGGGGCCAACGTCCTGACTTTC.

This sequence joins TRBV14 and TRBJ2-7; D might be TRBD2 (6 bases). V gave up 2 bases and J gave up 1 base, with 9 bases separating them. In germline, CDR1 is SGHDN, CDR2 FVKESK. There are 14 residues in the CDR3. CDR3 protein: CASSQSGRSYEQYF. In DNA, the CDR3 is TGTGCCAGCAGCCAAAGCGGGCGATCCTACGAGCAGTACTTC.

The chain uses TRBV6-5 and TRBJ2-1; 10 nucleotides line up with TRBD2. Germline V gene data show CDR1 as MNHEY and CDR2 as SVGAGI. Germline trimming cut 1 base from V and 8 bases from J; bases unmatched to any gene: 2. CDR3 size: 14 residues. The chain's CDR3 is CASSYLLAGDEQFF. As DNA, the CDR3 is TGTGCCAGCAGTTACTTGCTAGCGGGAGATGAGCAGTTCTTC.

The CDR3 region has the DNA TGTGCCAGCAGCCAAGGCTCGGCTAGCGGGAGTTACGAGCAGTACTTC. Translation: CASSQGSASGSYEQYF. The rearrangement joins TRBV14 to TRBJ2-7; 10 bases are a match to TRBD2. CDR1 and CDR2 from the germline V gene are SGHDN and FVKESK. V dropped 1 base and J dropped 4; count of bases not matched to a gene: 7. The CDR3 contains 16 residues.

CDR3 coding DNA: TGCGCCAGCAGCTTAACGATCTCGGAGGCGCGGGCCAATGAGCAGTTCTTC. Translation: CASSLTISEARANEQFF. The chain recombines TRBV5-1 with TRBJ2-1; D is perhaps TRBD2 (5 bases). The V end lost 2 bases, the J end lost 6 bases, and 21 bases lay between the germline ends. CDR3 length: 17 amino acids. In germline, CDR1 is SGHRS, CDR2 YFSETQ.

This chain connects TRBV28 to TRBJ2-6, with 10 bases lining up with TRBD1. The CDR3 spans 18 residues. V shed 5 bases, J shed 1 base, and the junction held 8 bases outside the gene matches. Germline V gene data show CDR1 as MDHEN and CDR2 as SYDVKM. The CDR3 nucleotides are TGTGCCAGCAGTCCCCGGACAGGGGGATTTTCTGGGGCCAACGTCCTGACTTTC. It is translated as CASSPRTGGFSGANVLTF. The full variable domain, with the rest looked up from reference TRBV28 and TRBJ2-6, is DVKVTQSSRYLVKRTGEKVFLECVQDMDHENMFWYRQDPGLGLRLIYFSYDVKMKEKGDIPEGYSVSREKKERFSLILESASTNQTSMYLCASSPRTGGFSGANVLTFGAGSRLTVL.

The chain joins TRBV2 to TRBJ1-2; TRBD1 might be the D (5 bases). This CDR3 has 14 residues. V lost 7 bases and J 4 bases, leaving 16 bases between the germline ends. Looked up from germline, CDR1 is SNHLY and CDR2 is FYNNEI. CDR3 residues: CASIGGEIGYGYTF. The DNA for the CDR3 is TGTGCCAGCATTGGGGGGGAAATAGGCTATGGCTACACCTTC.